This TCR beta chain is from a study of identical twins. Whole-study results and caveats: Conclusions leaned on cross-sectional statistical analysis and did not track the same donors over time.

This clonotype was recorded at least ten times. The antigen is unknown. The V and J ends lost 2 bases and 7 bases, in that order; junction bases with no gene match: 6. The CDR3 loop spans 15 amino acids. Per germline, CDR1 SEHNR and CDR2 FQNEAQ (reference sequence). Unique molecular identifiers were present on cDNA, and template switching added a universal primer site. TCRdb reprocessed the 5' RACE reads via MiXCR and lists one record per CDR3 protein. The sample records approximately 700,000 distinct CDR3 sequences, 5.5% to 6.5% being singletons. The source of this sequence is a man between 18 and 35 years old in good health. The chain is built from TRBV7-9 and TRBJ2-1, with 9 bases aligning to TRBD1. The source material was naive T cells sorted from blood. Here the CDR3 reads CASSLYRDRENEQFF. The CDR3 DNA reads TGTGCCAGCAGCTTATATCGGGACAGGGAGAATGAGCAGTTCTTC.